These 10 T cell receptor beta chains originate from one sample sequenced in a study of T-cell reconstitution after alpha-beta-depleted transplantation in children. Preparation of the TCRbeta library was carried out with unique molecular identifiers. TCRdb recomputed calls from the PCR reads with MiXCR, one row per CDR3 protein. This table has approximately 980,000 distinct CDR3 sequences, 25% to 30% appearing once. The sample in question was PBMCs, mostly from graft donor cells, obtained 360 days after TCRalphabeta/CD19-depleted stem cell transplant. These receptors came from a boy under two years old who had a stem cell transplant for SCID, so the T cells may come from the graft donor.

This clonotype was detected a few times. The chain carries TRBV25-1 and TRBJ1-1, with unresolved D. This CDR3 has 14 amino acids. V shed 0 bases and J shed 4 bases, with 9 bases lying between them. Germline V gene data show CDR1 as MGHDK and CDR2 as SYGVNS. The CDR3 DNA sequence: TGTGCCAGCAGTGAATATACTGGGAGCACTGAAGCTTTCTTT. Translating gives CASSEYTGSTEAFF.

V and J are TRBV7-8 and TRBJ2-1, with no clear D. Trimming took 1 base from V and 8 from J, leaving 9 bases between them. The CDR3 spans 13 residues. Germline V gives CDR1 SGHVS, CDR2 FQNEAQ. DNA of the CDR3: TGTGCCAGCAGCTTAGGTGGGAAGGATGAGCAGTTCTTC. Encoded protein: CASSLGGKDEQFF.

This clonotype was seen only a few times. The rearrangement joins TRBV20-1 to TRBJ2-1, with D possibly TRBD1 on 5 matching bases. The CDR3 extends over 15 amino acids. Germline V gene sequence: CDR1 DFQATT, CDR2 SNEGSKA (reference sequence). With 0 bases removed from V and 3 bases from J, the gap between germline ends came to 12 bases. As DNA, the CDR3 is TGCAGTGCTAGAGATTTGGGGCAGGTCTACAATGAGCAGTTCTTC. Translation: CSARDLGQVYNEQFF.

This clonotype came up a few times. The chain links TRBV29-1 to TRBJ2-1; D may match TRBD1 or TRBD2 (5 bases each). Per the germline V gene, CDR1 is SQVTM and CDR2 is ANQGSEA. Trimming shortened V by 6 bases and J by 10 bases, and 13 bases separated the two germline ends. This CDR3 comprises 11 residues. The chain's CDR3 is CSVPVGTEQFF. The CDR3 region has the DNA TGCAGCGTCCCCGTGGGGACGGAGCAGTTCTTC.

This clonotype was seen a few times. The chain recombines TRBV28 with TRBJ1-6, with 8 bases matching TRBD1. V lost 6 bases and J lost 8; bases outside the gene matches: 15. Germline CDR1 is MDHEN and CDR2 is SYDVKM. CDR3 length: 17 residues. The CDR3, as DNA: TGTGCCAGCAGGCGCCGGGCCGGACAGGGACACCATTCACCCCTCCACTTT. Protein product: CASRRRAGQGHHSPLHF.

V and J are TRBV7-9 and TRBJ1-1; 7 nucleotides agree with TRBD1. With V trimmed by 1 base and J by 4 bases, 15 bases remained unmatched. The CDR3 covers 18 residues. Germline values: CDR1 SEHNR, CDR2 FQNEAQ (reference sequence). CDR3 sequence (DNA): TGTGCCAGCAGCTTAGGTGGGACAGTGCCACAGAGGGGCACTGAAGCTTTCTTT. This gives the protein CASSLGGTVPQRGTEAFF.

The genes are TRBV12-3 or TRBV12-4 and TRBJ2-1, with TRBD2 identical over 11 bases. The V gene end was trimmed by 6 bases and the J gene end by 8 bases; junction bases not matched to a gene: 9. The CDR3 covers 15 residues. In nucleotides, the CDR3 is TGTGCCAGCAGCCCGTCTAGCGGGGGGCCGGATGAGCAGTTCTTC. Protein: CASSPSSGGPDEQFF.

This chain joins TRBV12-3 or TRBV12-4 and TRBJ2-3, with a possible D match to TRBD1 (6 bases). V gave up 6 bases and J gave up 0 bases, with 13 bases separating them. The CDR3 has 15 residues. Here the CDR3 reads CASSRPGHSTDTQYF. For the CDR3, the DNA is TGTGCCAGCAGCCGACCGGGACACAGCACAGATACGCAGTATTTT.

The chain recombines TRBV20-1 with TRBJ2-3, with unresolved D. The V gene's germline CDR1 is DFQATT and CDR2 SNEGSKA (reference sequence). V lost 2 bases, J lost 2 bases, and 11 bases lay in between. The CDR3 covers 14 residues. DNA of the CDR3: TGCAGTGCTAGAATTGATTCGGTCACAGATACGCAGTATTTT. This sequence encodes CSARIDSVTDTQYF.

The genes are TRBV20-1 and TRBJ2-5, with 7 bases that match TRBD2. Germline CDR1 is DFQATT and CDR2 is SNEGSKA (reference sequence). The length of the CDR3 is 12 residues. V lost 8 bases, J lost 3 bases, and 6 bases stayed unmatched. The DNA for the CDR3 is TGCAGTACGACCGGGACTAAAGAGACCCAGTACTTC. This sequence encodes CSTTGTKETQYF.